This T cell receptor (beta chain) appears in the sequencing data of a study of blood T cell repertoires in COVID-19. Trimming removed 10 bases from V and 7 bases from J; junction bases left unmatched: 11. The germline CDR1 and CDR2 sequences are ENHRY and SYGVKD. CDR3 length: 16 amino acids. Per the original methods: By means of reference gene primer amplification, nucleated cell counts were estimated. This table comes from immunoSEQ multiplex PCR, and its TCRdb copy is limited to in-frame clones, with some not included. That table gives V, J and clone size, and the DNA gave D and trimming. The table includes around 70,000 clones, around 84% detected once.

Source material: peripheral blood. The clonotype was recovered from a man aged 45-65 years with acute or convalescent COVID-19. The J gene is TRBJ2-1, the V gene TRBV10-3; 15 bases agree with TRBD2. CDR3 sequence reads: CATSPGLAGGGNEQFF. CDR3 nucleotide sequence: TGTGCCACCAGCCCGGGACTAGCGGGAGGTGGAAATGAGCAGTTCTTC.